The 31 T cell receptor beta chains given below trace back to one sample, sequenced in a study of cytomegalovirus exposure and HLA in healthy donors. Primers for the PCR totalled 60 Vbeta and 13 Jbeta. Profiling relied on immunoSEQ multiplex PCR, and the TCRdb table lists in-frame clones only, not all of them. The table has around 90,000 clones, about 89% seen once; the top ten hold approximately 9.2%. The sample was PBMCs. The receptor set was obtained from a man aged 30 to 39 in good health and CMV-seropositive.

The CDR3 protein is CASRPGTGNDEQFF. CDR3 coding DNA: TGCGCCAGCCGCCCCGGGACAGGGAATGATGAGCAGTTCTTC. J is TRBJ2-1 and V is TRBV5-1; the match to TRBD1 covers 9 bases. The junction had 10 bases not matched to a gene; V was cut back by 7 bases and J by 8 bases. Germline values: CDR1 SGHRS, CDR2 YFSETQ. This CDR3 is built from 14 residues.

The V and J genes are TRBV27 and TRBJ2-3, with 9 bases identical to TRBD2. This CDR3 has 15 amino acids. Germline lookup yields CDR1 MNHEY and CDR2 SMNVEV (reference sequence). After removal of 5 bases from V and 2 bases from J, the junction contained 5 bases not matched to a gene. The CDR3 loop is CASSATSGITDTQYF. The CDR3 DNA is TGTGCCAGCAGTGCGACTAGCGGTATCACAGATACGCAGTATTTT.

The rearrangement joins TRBV7-3 to TRBJ2-7; weak D call: TRBD1 (5 bases). Looked up from germline, CDR1 is SGHTA and CDR2 is FQGTGA. The CDR3 has 15 residues. The V end was cut by 2 bases, the J end by 4 bases, with 15 bases between. CDR3 DNA sequence: TGTGCCAGCAGCTTACGGGCAGGGCAAGCTTACGAGCAGTACTTC. Protein: CASSLRAGQAYEQYF.

The CDR3 bases are TGTGCCAGCGCTAACGGGAGGGCCACAGAGACCCAGTACTTC. Amino acids: CASANGRATETQYF. The V gene is TRBV28, the J gene TRBJ2-5; 8 bases fit TRBD2. The CDR3 contains 14 residues. V lost 8 bases to trimming and J lost 4 bases; unmatched junction nucleotides: 9. Germline values: CDR1 MDHEN, CDR2 SYDVKM.

V and J are TRBV7-9 and TRBJ2-2; no clear D gene. Deletions cut 7 bases from V and 7 bases from J, with 19 bases between. The length of the CDR3 is 15 residues. The germline CDR1 and CDR2 sequences are SEHNR and FQNEAQ (reference sequence). CDR3 bases: TGTGCCAGCAATAGCCCCACGTTTAATGGCGGGGAGCTGTTTTTT. The encoded protein is CASNSPTFNGGELFF.

The chain uses TRBV28 and TRBJ1-4; 9 bases fit TRBD1. The V and J ends lost 1 base and 5 bases, in that order; junction bases with no gene match: 2. The CDR3 length is 15 residues. The germline CDR1 and CDR2 sequences are MDHEN and SYDVKM. CDR3 sequence: CASSLLGQGNEKLFF. CDR3 DNA: TGTGCCAGCAGTTTATTGGGACAGGGAAATGAAAAACTGTTTTTT.

This chain connects TRBV7-2 to TRBJ2-2, with TRBD2 as a possible D gene (5 bases). Trimming cost V 0 bases and J 0 bases, with 11 bases left between them. The CDR3 runs to 17 residues. The germline V gene has CDR1 SGHTA and CDR2 FQGNSA. The CDR3 sequence: CASSLAWAGTNTGELFF. The CDR3 DNA reads as TGTGCCAGCAGCTTAGCGTGGGCGGGTACGAACACCGGGGAGCTGTTTTTT.

This chain links TRBV30 with TRBJ1-2; D is perhaps TRBD1 (6 bases). Germline CDR1 is GTSNPN and CDR2 is SVGIG (reference sequence). This CDR3 spans 15 amino acids. V shed 2 bases and J shed 3 bases, with 16 bases lying between them. CDR3: CAWSSPRTGHYGYTF. The CDR3 DNA is TGTGCCTGGAGTTCCCCACGTACAGGGCACTATGGCTACACCTTC.

The rearrangement uses TRBV28 and TRBJ2-1, with TRBD2 matching over 10 bases. The V gene's germline CDR1 is MDHEN and CDR2 SYDVKM. V was clipped by 6 bases and J by 5 bases; unmatched bases: 4. CDR3 length equals 14 residues. CDR3 region: CASSPGLADNEQFF. CDR3 nucleotide sequence: TGTGCCAGCAGCCCTGGACTAGCGGACAATGAGCAGTTCTTC.

The chain couples TRBV5-1 to TRBJ1-2; D is perhaps TRBD1 (6 bases). Per the germline V gene, CDR1 is SGHRS and CDR2 is YFSETQ. The CDR3 totals 17 residues. Between the trimmed V and J ends, which lost 5 bases and 4 bases, there was a span of 24 bases. As DNA, the CDR3 is TGCGCCAGCAGTTATTCACAGGACAGCCGGCTTTCCTATGGCTACACCTTC. Translated, it gives CASSYSQDSRLSYGYTF.

The J gene is TRBJ1-2, the V gene TRBV5-1, with 9 bases lining up with TRBD1. Germline assignment: CDR1 SGHRS and CDR2 YFSETQ. The V segment lost 3 bases and the J segment 8 bases; nucleotides outside the gene matches: 8. The CDR3 spans 14 residues. The CDR3 here is CASSWGQGPLGYTF. In DNA form, the CDR3 reads TGCGCCAGCAGCTGGGGACAGGGCCCTTTGGGCTACACCTTC.

The rearrangement uses TRBV10-2 and TRBJ2-1; 10 nucleotides line up with TRBD2. This CDR3 is 15 amino acids long. CDR1 and CDR2 from the germline V gene are WSHSY and SAAADI. V lost 5 bases and J lost 7; bases outside the gene matches: 8. CDR3 residues: CASSYTSGEGNEQFF. CDR3 DNA sequence: TGCGCCAGCAGTTACACTAGCGGGGAGGGGAATGAGCAGTTCTTC.

This chain uses TRBV11-2 with TRBJ2-7; D uncertain. CDR3 length equals 16 residues. V lost 3 bases, J lost 7 bases, and 22 bases lay in between. Germline loops: CDR1 SGHAT, CDR2 FQNNGV. The chain's CDR3 is CASSFGFPPRVFEQYF. DNA for the CDR3: TGTGCCAGCAGCTTCGGCTTTCCTCCTAGAGTATTTGAGCAGTACTTC.

This chain uses TRBV28 with TRBJ2-5; 7 bases are shared with TRBD1. The last part of the DNA fits TRBJ2-7 better; the J call may be wrong. Germline V gene lookup returns CDR1 MDHEN and CDR2 SYDVKM. This CDR3 contains 14 residues. The CDR3 DNA sequence: TGTGCCAGCACCGTCTTGGGACAGAGCTACGAGCAGTACTTC. Amino acids: CASTVLGQSYEQYF.

This chain connects TRBV10-3 to TRBJ1-3, with D possibly being TRBD1 (6 bases). This CDR3 has 13 amino acids. Germline CDR1 ENHRY, CDR2 SYGVKD. The V gene lost 4 bases and the J gene lost 2 bases, with 6 bases spanning the gap. In DNA, the CDR3 is TGTGCCATCAGTGGGACAGCTGGAAACACCATATATTTT. This codes for CAISGTAGNTIYF.

The chain is built from TRBV2 and TRBJ2-6; D is unclear. V was cut by 4 bases and J by 0 bases, with 13 bases left in between. Germline V lookup: CDR1 SNHLY, CDR2 FYNNEI. This CDR3 has 17 residues. The CDR3 nucleotides are TGTGCCAGCAGTGTGGAGTCAGACCCCTCTGGGGCCAACGTCCTGACTTTC. Amino acid sequence: CASSVESDPSGANVLTF.

The J gene is TRBJ2-7, the V gene TRBV5-1; D remains unclear. Germline CDR1 and CDR2: SGHRS and YFSETQ. This CDR3 contains 15 residues. Trimming removed 2 bases at V and 2 bases at J, with 14 bases between. The CDR3 DNA follows: TGCGCCAGCAGCTTCGTTGCAAGTAGAACCTACGAGCAGTACTTC. Amino acid sequence: CASSFVASRTYEQYF.

This chain uses TRBV10-3 with TRBJ2-7, with 10 bases that match TRBD2. V shed 4 bases and J 5 bases; nucleotides not matched to a gene: 11. Germline V gives CDR1 ENHRY, CDR2 SYGVKD. CDR3 length equals 16 residues. Written as DNA, the CDR3 is TGTGCCATCAGTGCGCCTGCTAGCGGGAGCCCCCACGAGCAGTACTTC. It is translated as CAISAPASGSPHEQYF.

The V and J genes are TRBV18 and TRBJ2-1; 7 bases fit TRBD1. From germline, CDR1 is KGHSH and CDR2 LQKENI. The CDR3 has 17 residues. With 0 bases clipped from V and 4 bases from J, the junction kept 9 bases outside the gene matches. The CDR3 sequence is CASSPPGAGGPYNEQFF. CDR3 DNA sequence: TGTGCCAGCTCACCACCGGGCGCAGGGGGACCGTACAATGAGCAGTTCTTC.

With respect to this clone: At one end, the junction sequence differs from germline, possibly due to a read error. The genes are TRBV7-7 and TRBJ2-5, with 9 nucleotides matching TRBD1. Germline assignment: CDR1 SSHAT and CDR2 FNYEAQ (reference sequence). This CDR3 region has 14 residues. The DNA of the CDR3 is TGTGCTAGCAGCTACTCGGACAGGGGAGAGACCCAGTACTTC. This translates into CASSYSDRGETQYF.

The J gene is TRBJ2-3, the V gene TRBV4-2, with 14 bases matching TRBD2. The junction had 1 base not matched to a gene; V was cut back by 1 base and J by 4 bases. The CDR3 is 16 residues long. CDR1 and CDR2 from the germline V gene are LGHNA and YNFKEQ. For the CDR3, the DNA is TGTGCCAGCAGCCAAGGGGGACTAGCGGGAGCAGATACGCAGTATTTT. Protein: CASSQGGLAGADTQYF.

V usage is TRBV5-1 and J usage is TRBJ2-5, with 7 bases lining up with TRBD1. Germline trimming cut 0 bases from V and 5 bases from J; bases unmatched to any gene: 4. This CDR3 is built from 14 residues. Per the germline V gene, CDR1 is SGHRS and CDR2 is YFSETQ. CDR3 bases: TGCGCCAGCAGCTTGGATTACAGGGGTGAGACCCAGTACTTC. Translated: CASSLDYRGETQYF.

The gene calls are TRBV7-8 and TRBJ1-2; 8 bases agree with TRBD1. CDR1 and CDR2 from the germline V gene are SGHVS and FQNEAQ. J lost 4 bases, V lost 0 bases, and 4 bases had no gene match. This CDR3 has 15 residues. CDR3: CASSLAQGAGYGYTF. The CDR3, as DNA: TGTGCCAGCAGCTTAGCGCAGGGGGCAGGCTATGGCTACACCTTC.

This clone is a singleton in its sample. The V call is TRBV7-2, the J call TRBJ2-5, with a weak D call TRBD2 (7 bases). The ends were cut back, 3 bases at V and 3 bases at J, with 11 bases in the middle. Per germline, CDR1 SGHTA and CDR2 FQGNSA. This CDR3 spans 14 amino acids. The chain's CDR3 is CASSFQGGEETQYF. The DNA for the CDR3 is TGTGCCAGCAGCTTTCAAGGGGGGGAAGAGACCCAGTACTTC.

The CDR3 DNA sequence: TGTGCCAGCAGCCGATACGAGGACAGGGTTGGGGCTGAAGCTTTCTTT. Translated, it gives CASSRYEDRVGAEAFF. The V gene is TRBV5-4, the J gene TRBJ1-1; 8 bases line up with TRBD1. Germline loops: CDR1 SGHNT, CDR2 YYREEE (reference sequence). CDR3 size: 16 residues. With 4 bases clipped from V and 6 bases from J, the junction kept 14 bases outside the gene matches.

This clone was seen only a few times. V is TRBV28 and J is TRBJ1-2; the D is unclear. Germline values: CDR1 MDHEN, CDR2 SYDVKM. V dropped 6 bases and J dropped 1 base, with 6 bases sitting between them. The CDR3 is 12 amino acids. CDR3 DNA: TGTGCCAGCAGGAGACATAACTATGGCTACACCTTC. Protein product: CASRRHNYGYTF.

This clone showed up just once. V gene TRBV5-5 combines with J gene TRBJ2-7; tentative D call: TRBD1 (5 bases). The CDR3 runs 15 residues. The ends were cut back, 0 bases at V and 5 bases at J, with 15 bases in the middle. Germline V CDR1 and CDR2: SGHKS, YYEKEE (reference sequence). This CDR3 is CASSLVQGTFHEQYF. Here the CDR3 DNA reads TGTGCCAGCAGCTTGGTTCAGGGTACGTTCCACGAGCAGTACTTC.

V gene TRBV6-5 combines with J gene TRBJ2-7; 12 positions agree with TRBD2. This CDR3 region has 16 residues. V lost 4 bases and J lost 6; bases outside the gene matches: 10. Per germline, CDR1 MNHEY and CDR2 SVGAGI. Written as DNA, the CDR3 is TGTGCCAGCAGTTCCCCGAGACTAGCGGGAGTTTCCGAGCAGTACTTC. It encodes CASSSPRLAGVSEQYF.

J is TRBJ2-7 and V is TRBV13; D is perhaps TRBD2 (6 bases). This CDR3 has 16 amino acids. Germline V gene sequence: CDR1 PRHDT, CDR2 FYEKMQ (reference sequence). V lost 4 bases to trimming and J lost 2 bases, with 18 bases between them. The CDR3 region is CASSSRGIGVTYEQYF. In DNA, the CDR3 is TGTGCCAGCAGCTCCCGCGGGATAGGGGTAACCTACGAGCAGTACTTC.

This rearrangement joins TRBV19 to TRBJ1-1; D is possibly TRBD1 (5 bases). Germline CDR1 and CDR2: LNHDA and SQIVND (reference sequence). The ends were cut back, 3 bases at V and 3 bases at J, with 17 bases in the middle. This CDR3 has 16 amino acids. The CDR3: CASSIYIDRRDTEAFF. CDR3 bases: TGTGCCAGTAGTATCTACATTGACCGCAGGGACACTGAAGCTTTCTTT.

CDR3 sequence (DNA): TGTGCCAGCAGACGGACAGGGGGCGCCTACGAGCAGTACTTC. This sequence encodes CASRRTGGAYEQYF. The chain couples TRBV27 to TRBJ2-7; the match to TRBD1 covers 11 bases. The CDR3 has 14 residues. V trimming: 6 bases; J trimming: 2 bases; junction bases outside the gene matches: 3. Germline-derived CDR1 and CDR2 are MNHEY and SMNVEV (reference sequence).